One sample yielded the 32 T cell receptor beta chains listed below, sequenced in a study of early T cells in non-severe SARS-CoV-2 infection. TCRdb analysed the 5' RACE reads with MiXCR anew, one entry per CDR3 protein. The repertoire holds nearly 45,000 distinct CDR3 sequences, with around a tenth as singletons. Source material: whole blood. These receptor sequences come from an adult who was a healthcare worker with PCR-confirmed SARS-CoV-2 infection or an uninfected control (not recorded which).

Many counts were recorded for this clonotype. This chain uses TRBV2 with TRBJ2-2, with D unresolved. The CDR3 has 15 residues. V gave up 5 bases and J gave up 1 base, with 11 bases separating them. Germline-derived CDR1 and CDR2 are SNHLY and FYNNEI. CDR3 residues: CASSRREVNTGELFF. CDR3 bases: TGTGCCAGCAGTCGTCGTGAGGTGAACACCGGGGAGCTGTTTTTT.

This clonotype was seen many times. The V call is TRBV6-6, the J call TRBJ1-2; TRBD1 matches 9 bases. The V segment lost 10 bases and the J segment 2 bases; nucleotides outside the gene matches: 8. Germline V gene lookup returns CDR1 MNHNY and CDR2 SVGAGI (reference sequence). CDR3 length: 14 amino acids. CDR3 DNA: TGTGCCACCCAAGACAGGGGGTCCAACTATGGCTACACCTTC. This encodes CATQDRGSNYGYTF.

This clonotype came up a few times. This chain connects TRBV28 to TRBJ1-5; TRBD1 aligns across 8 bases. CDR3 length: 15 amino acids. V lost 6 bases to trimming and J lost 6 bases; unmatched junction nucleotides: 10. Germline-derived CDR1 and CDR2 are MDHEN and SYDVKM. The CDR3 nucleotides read TGTGCCAGCAGCACGGCACAGGGGGGGATTCAGCCCCAGCATTTT. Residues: CASSTAQGGIQPQHF. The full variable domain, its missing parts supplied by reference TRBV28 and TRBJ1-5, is DVKVTQSSRYLVKRTGEKVFLECVQDMDHENMFWYRQDPGLGLRLIYFSYDVKMKEKGDIPEGYSVSREKKERFSLILESASTNQTSMYLCASSTAQGGIQPQHFGDGTRLSIL.

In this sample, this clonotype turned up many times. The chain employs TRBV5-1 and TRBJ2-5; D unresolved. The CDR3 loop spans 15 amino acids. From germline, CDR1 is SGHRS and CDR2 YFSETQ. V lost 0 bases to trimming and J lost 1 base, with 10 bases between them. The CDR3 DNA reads TGCGCCAGCAGCTTGGGGGCCCGATCCCAAGAGACCCAGTACTTC. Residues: CASSLGARSQETQYF.

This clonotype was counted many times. The chain's CDR3 is CSARMEGPYEQYF. CDR3 nucleotide sequence: TGCAGTGCTAGAATGGAGGGGCCCTACGAGCAGTACTTC. The genes are TRBV20-1 and TRBJ2-7, with a possible D match to TRBD2 (6 bases). This CDR3 region has 13 residues. V was pared by 2 bases and J by 2 bases, with 10 bases between. The germline gives CDR1 DFQATT, CDR2 SNEGSKA (reference sequence).

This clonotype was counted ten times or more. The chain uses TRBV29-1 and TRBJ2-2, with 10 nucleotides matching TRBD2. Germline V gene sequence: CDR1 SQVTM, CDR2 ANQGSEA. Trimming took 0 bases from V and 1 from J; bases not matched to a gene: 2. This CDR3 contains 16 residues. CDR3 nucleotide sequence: TGCAGCGTTGAAGACCCTAGCGGGAGGAACACCGGGGAGCTGTTTTTT. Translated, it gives CSVEDPSGRNTGELFF.

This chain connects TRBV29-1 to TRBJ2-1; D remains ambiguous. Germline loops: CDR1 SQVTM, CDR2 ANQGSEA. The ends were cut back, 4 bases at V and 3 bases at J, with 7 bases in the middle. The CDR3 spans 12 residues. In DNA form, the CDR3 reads TGCAGCGTTGTGACGAACTACAATGAGCAGTTCTTC. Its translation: CSVVTNYNEQFF.

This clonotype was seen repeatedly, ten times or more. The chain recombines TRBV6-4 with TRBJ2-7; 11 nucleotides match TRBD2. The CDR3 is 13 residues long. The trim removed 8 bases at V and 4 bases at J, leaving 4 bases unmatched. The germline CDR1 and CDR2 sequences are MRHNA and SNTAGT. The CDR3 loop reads CASYSGRGYEQYF. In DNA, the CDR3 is TGTGCCAGCTATAGCGGGAGGGGGTACGAGCAGTACTTC.

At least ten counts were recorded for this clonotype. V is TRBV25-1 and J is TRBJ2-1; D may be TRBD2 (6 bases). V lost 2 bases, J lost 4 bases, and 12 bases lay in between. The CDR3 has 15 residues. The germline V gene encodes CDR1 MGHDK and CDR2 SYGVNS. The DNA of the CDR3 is TGTGCCAGCAGTGAAAGTGGCGGGACGTACAATGAGCAGTTCTTC. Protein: CASSESGGTYNEQFF.

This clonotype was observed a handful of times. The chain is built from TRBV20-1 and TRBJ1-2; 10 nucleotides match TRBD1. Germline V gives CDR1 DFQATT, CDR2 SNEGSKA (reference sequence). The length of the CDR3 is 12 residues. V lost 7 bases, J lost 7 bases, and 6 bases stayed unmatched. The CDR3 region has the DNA TGCAGTGTCACCGGGACAGGGGTTGGCTACACCTTC. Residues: CSVTGTGVGYTF.

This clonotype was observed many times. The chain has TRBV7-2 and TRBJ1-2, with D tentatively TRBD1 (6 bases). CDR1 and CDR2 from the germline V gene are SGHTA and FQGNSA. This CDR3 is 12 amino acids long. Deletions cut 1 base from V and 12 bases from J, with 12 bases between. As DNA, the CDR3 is TGTGCCAGCAGCTTAGTTACTACAGGGAACACCTTC. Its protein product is CASSLVTTGNTF.

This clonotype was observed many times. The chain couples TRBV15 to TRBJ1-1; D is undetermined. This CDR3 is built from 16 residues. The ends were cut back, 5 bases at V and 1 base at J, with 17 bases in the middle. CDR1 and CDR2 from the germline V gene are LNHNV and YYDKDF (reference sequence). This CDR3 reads CATSGEGPDQNTEAFF. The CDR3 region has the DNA TGTGCCACCAGCGGGGAGGGCCCCGACCAGAACACTGAAGCTTTCTTT.

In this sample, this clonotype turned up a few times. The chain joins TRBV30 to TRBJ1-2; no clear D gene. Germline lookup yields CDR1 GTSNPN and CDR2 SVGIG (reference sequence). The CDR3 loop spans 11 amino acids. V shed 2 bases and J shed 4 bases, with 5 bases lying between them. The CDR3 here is CAWSPGYGYTF. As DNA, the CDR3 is TGTGCCTGGAGTCCCGGCTATGGCTACACCTTC.

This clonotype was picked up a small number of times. The CDR3 coding sequence is TGTGCCAGCAGCGGCGGACAGGGAAGGCGCGCTTTCTTT. It encodes CASSGGQGRRAFF. The V call is TRBV7-3, the J call TRBJ1-1; 8 bases are a match to TRBD1. Germline V gene lookup returns CDR1 SGHTA and CDR2 FQGTGA. This CDR3 is built from 13 residues. V shed 5 bases, J shed 11 bases, and the junction held 10 bases outside the gene matches.

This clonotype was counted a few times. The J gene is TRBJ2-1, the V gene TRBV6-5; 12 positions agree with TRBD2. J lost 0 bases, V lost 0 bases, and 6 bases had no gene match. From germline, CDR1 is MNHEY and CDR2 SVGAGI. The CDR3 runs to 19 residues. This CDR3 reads CASSYSGATSGSSYNEQFF. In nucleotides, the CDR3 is TGTGCCAGCAGTTACTCGGGGGCGACTAGCGGGAGCTCCTACAATGAGCAGTTCTTC.

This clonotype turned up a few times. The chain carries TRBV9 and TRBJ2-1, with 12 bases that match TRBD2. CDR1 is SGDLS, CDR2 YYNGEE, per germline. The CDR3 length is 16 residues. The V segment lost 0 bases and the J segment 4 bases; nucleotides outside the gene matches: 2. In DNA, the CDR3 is TGTGCCAGCAGCGTAGAGACTAGCGGGAGATACAATGAGCAGTTCTTC. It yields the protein CASSVETSGRYNEQFF. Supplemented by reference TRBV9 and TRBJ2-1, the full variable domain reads DSGVTQTPKHLITATGQRVTLRCSPRSGDLSVYWYQQSLDQGLQFLIQYYNGEERAKGNILERFSAQQFPDLHSELNLSSLELGDSALYFCASSVETSGRYNEQFFGPGTRLTVL.

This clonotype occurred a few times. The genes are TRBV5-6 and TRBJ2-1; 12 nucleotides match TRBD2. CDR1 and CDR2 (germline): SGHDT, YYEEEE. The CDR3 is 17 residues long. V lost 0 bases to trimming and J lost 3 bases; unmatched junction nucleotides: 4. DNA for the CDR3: TGTGCCAGCAGCTTGGGACTAGCGGGAGTAAACTACAATGAGCAGTTCTTC. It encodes CASSLGLAGVNYNEQFF.

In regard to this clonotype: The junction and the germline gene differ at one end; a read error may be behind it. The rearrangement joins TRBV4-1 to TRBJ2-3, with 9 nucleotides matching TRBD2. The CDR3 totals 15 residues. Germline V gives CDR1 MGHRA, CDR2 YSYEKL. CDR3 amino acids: CASSLAGAGTDTQNF. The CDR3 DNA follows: TGCGCCAGCAGCCTAGCGGGAGCGGGCACAGATACGCAGAATTTT.

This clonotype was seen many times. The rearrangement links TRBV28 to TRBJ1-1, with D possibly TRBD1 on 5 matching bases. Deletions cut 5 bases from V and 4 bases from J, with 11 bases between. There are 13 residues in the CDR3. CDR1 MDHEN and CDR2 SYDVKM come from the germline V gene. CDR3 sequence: CASSPQGLTEAFF. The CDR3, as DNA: TGTGCCAGCAGTCCTCAGGGTCTCACTGAAGCTTTCTTT.

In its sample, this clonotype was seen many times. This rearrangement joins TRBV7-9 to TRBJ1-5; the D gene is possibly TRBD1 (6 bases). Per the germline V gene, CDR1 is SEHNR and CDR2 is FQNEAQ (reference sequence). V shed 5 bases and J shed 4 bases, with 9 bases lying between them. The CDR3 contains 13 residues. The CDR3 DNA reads TGTGCCAGCAGCAACCAGGGGAATCAGCCCCAGCATTTT. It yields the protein CASSNQGNQPQHF.

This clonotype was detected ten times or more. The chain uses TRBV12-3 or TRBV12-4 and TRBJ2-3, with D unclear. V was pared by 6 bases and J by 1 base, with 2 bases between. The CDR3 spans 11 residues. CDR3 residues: CASRRTDTQYF. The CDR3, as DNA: TGTGCCAGCAGGCGCACAGATACGCAGTATTTT.

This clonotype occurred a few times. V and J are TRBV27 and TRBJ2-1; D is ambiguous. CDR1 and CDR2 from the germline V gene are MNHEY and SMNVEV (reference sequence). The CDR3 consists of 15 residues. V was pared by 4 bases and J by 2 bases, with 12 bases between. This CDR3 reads CASSSRAPTYNEQFF. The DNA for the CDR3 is TGTGCCAGCAGTTCCCGGGCCCCTACCTACAATGAGCAGTTCTTC.

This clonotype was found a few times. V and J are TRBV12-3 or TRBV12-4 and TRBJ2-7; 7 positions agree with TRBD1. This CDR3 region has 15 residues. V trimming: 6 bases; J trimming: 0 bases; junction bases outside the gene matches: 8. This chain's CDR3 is CASRLGQDPSYEQYF. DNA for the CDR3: TGTGCCAGCAGACTTGGACAGGATCCCTCCTACGAGCAGTACTTC.

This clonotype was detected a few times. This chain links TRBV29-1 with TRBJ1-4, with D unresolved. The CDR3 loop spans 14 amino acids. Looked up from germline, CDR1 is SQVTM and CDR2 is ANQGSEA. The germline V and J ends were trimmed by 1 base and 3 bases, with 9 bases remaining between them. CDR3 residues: CSVEAGSANEKLFF. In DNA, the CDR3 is TGCAGCGTTGAAGCGGGGTCGGCTAATGAAAAACTGTTTTTT.

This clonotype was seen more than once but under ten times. The CDR3 DNA reads TGCAGCGTCCGAAGGGGACACAACACAGATACGCAGTATTTT. The encoded protein is CSVRRGHNTDTQYF. The chain links TRBV29-1 to TRBJ2-3, with D perhaps matching TRBD1 (6 bases). V lost 6 bases and J lost 2, with 15 bases in between. The CDR3 has 14 residues. CDR1 SQVTM and CDR2 ANQGSEA come from the germline V gene.

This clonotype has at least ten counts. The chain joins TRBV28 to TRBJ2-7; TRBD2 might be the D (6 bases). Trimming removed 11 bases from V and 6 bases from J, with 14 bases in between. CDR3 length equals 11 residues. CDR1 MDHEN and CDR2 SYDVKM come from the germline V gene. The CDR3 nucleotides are TGTGCCGCAAGGAGGGGTACCGAGCAGTACTTC. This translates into CAARRGTEQYF. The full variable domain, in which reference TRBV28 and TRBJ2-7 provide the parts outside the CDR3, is DVKVTQSSRYLVKRTGEKVFLECVQDMDHENMFWYRQDPGLGLRLIYFSYDVKMKEKGDIPEGYSVSREKKERFSLILESASTNQTSMYLCAARRGTEQYFGPGTRLTVT.

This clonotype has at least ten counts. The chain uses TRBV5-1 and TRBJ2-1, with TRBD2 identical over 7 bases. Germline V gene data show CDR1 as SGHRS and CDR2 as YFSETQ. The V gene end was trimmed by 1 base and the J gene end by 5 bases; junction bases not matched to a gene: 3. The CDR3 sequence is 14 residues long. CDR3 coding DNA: TGCGCCAGCAGCTTGCCTAGCGGTGACAATGAGCAGTTCTTC. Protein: CASSLPSGDNEQFF.

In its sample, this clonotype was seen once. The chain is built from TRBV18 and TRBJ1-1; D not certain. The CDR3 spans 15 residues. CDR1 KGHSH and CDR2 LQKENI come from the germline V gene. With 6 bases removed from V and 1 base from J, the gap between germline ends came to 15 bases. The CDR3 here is CASSLSDGRNTEAFF. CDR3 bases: TGTGCCAGCTCCCTTTCGGACGGAAGGAACACTGAAGCTTTCTTT.

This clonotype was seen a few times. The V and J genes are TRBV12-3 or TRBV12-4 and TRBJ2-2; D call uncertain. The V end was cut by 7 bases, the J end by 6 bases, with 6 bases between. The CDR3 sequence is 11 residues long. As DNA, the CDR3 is TGTGCCAGCAACGAGGCCGGGGAGCTGTTTTTT. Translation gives CASNEAGELFF.

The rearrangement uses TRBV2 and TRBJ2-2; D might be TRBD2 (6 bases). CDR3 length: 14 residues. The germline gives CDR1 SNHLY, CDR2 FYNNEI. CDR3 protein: CATGGTTNTGELFF. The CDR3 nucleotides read TGTGCAACCGGAGGGACGACGAACACCGGGGAGCTGTTTTTT.

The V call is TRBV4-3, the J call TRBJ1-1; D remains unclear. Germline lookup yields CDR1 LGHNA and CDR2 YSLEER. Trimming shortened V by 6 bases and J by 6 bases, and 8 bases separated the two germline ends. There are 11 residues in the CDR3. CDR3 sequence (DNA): TGCGCCAGCAGGGGAAGCGCTGAAGCTTTCTTT. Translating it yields CASRGSAEAFF.

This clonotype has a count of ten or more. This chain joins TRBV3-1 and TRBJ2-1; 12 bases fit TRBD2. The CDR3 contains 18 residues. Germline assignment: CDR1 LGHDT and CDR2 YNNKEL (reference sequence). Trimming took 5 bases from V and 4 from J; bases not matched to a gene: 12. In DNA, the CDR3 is TGTGCCAGCAGCTCAATGACTAGCGGGAGCCAATCATACAATGAGCAGTTCTTC. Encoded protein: CASSSMTSGSQSYNEQFF.